This T cell receptor (beta chain) was captured in a study of T cell responses to AZD1222 COVID-19 vaccine. Produced via immunoSEQ multiplex PCR; TCRdb's table is partial and in-frame only. The sample holds some 150,000 clones, around 83% seen once. A remark on this clone: The antigen is unknown.

Both about-4-week and about-12-week second-dose recipients were combined. Germline assignment: CDR1 MNHEY and CDR2 SMNVEV (reference sequence). The CDR3 extends over 14 amino acids. The ends were cut back, 2 bases at V and 6 bases at J, with 11 bases in the middle. General study points: No repertoire was sampled before or during the peak T cell response, only after it. Unmutated variant regions are reportedly targeted by nearly half of spike-specific TCRs. CD4 TCRs associated with vaccination spanned spike, dominating at 160-218 and 743-854.

Sequences were derived from peripheral blood, sampled 28 days after the second AZD1222 dose. This receptor was obtained from an adult who received the AZD1222 COVID-19 vaccine. This chain connects TRBV27 to TRBJ2-1; TRBD1 might be the D (6 bases). This chain's CDR3 is CASSLVGALNEQFF. In nucleotides, the CDR3 is TGTGCCAGCAGTTTAGTGGGGGCACTCAATGAGCAGTTCTTC.